The rows below give T cell receptor beta chains drawn from one sample of a study of T-cell reconstitution after alpha-beta-depleted transplantation in children. TCRdb redid the calling of the PCR reads with MiXCR, one entry per CDR3 protein. The repertoire has hundreds of thousands of distinct CDR3 sequences, approximately 13% of them found once; the top ten carry 2% to 2.5%. The sequenced sample was PBMCs, mostly from graft donor cells, obtained 360 days after TCRalphabeta/CD19-depleted stem cell transplant. The receptors derive from a male patient between 10 and 17 years old who had a stem cell transplant for acute myeloid leukemia, so the T cells may come from the graft donor. Both conserved end residues are part of each CDR3. D genes are given only for firm matches. Clone size is stated in some rows and not others, as once, few, many or a class when expanded.

>NA|TRBJ2-5|13|NA|TRBV6-2/TRBV6-3
CASRLVSQETQYF
TGTGCCAGTCGATTAGTGTCTCAAGAGACCCAGTACTTC
>NA|TRBJ1-4|15|NA|TRBV24-1
CATSDFVEGREKLFF
TGTGCCACCAGTGATTTTGTGGAAGGAAGGGAAAAACTGTTTTTT
>NA|TRBJ1-2|15|TRBD1|TRBV4-3
CASSQRPTGIYGYTF
TGCGCCAGCAGCCAACGACCGACAGGGATCTATGGCTACACCTTC
>many|TRBJ1-2|14|TRBD1|TRBV25-1
CASRGTGGLYGYTF
TGTGCCAGCAGGGGGACAGGGGGTTTGTATGGCTACACCTTC
>NA|TRBJ2-7|12|NA|TRBV29-1
CSVVGGPYEQYF
TGCAGCGTTGTGGGGGGGCCCTACGAGCAGTACTTC
>few|TRBJ2-7|15|TRBD2|TRBV7-8
CASRRGTSDSYEQYF
TGTGCCAGCAGACGCGGGACTAGTGATAGCTACGAGCAGTACTTC
>few|TRBJ2-6|14|NA|TRBV27
CASSRGLGANVLTF
TGTGCCAGCAGTCGAGGGCTAGGGGCCAACGTCCTGACTTTC
>few|TRBJ2-2|13|TRBD2|TRBV4-1
CASSSSGVGELFF
TGCGCCAGCAGCTCGAGCGGGGTCGGGGAGCTGTTTTTT
>NA|TRBJ2-1|14|TRBD2|TRBV6-5
CASSYHTSGSEQFF
TGTGCCAGCAGTTACCATACTAGCGGGAGTGAGCAGTTCTTC
>NA|TRBJ2-7|18|TRBD2|TRBV4-3
CASSQEKTLAGVLYEQYF
TGCGCCAGCAGCCAAGAGAAGACCCTAGCGGGAGTCCTCTACGAGCAGTACTTC
>few|TRBJ1-2|12|NA|TRBV7-8
CASSLANGGYTF
TGTGCCAGCAGCTTAGCGAACGGAGGCTACACCTTC
>few|TRBJ1-1|12|NA|TRBV20-1
CRLWRTDTEAFF
TGCAGGCTTTGGAGGACAGACACTGAAGCTTTCTTT
>NA|TRBJ2-5|13|NA|TRBV29-1
CSVEQATEETQYF
TGCAGCGTTGAACAGGCCACCGAAGAGACCCAGTACTTC
>NA|TRBJ2-7|19|NA|TRBV20-1
CSARDLQGVIPGLSYEQYF
TGCAGTGCTAGAGATCTCCAGGGGGTTATCCCGGGACTAAGTTACGAGCAGTACTTC
>few|TRBJ2-1|13|NA|TRBV20-1
CSARLLGGNEQFF
TGCAGTGCTAGACTACTAGGGGGCAATGAGCAGTTCTTC
>few|TRBJ2-7|15|NA|TRBV29-1
CSVPLQGGQDYEQYF
TGCAGCGTACCTCTTCAGGGAGGACAAGACTACGAGCAGTACTTC
>few|TRBJ2-7|14|TRBD2|TRBV12-3/TRBV12-4
CASSSSGRVNEQYF
TGTGCCAGCAGTTCTAGCGGGAGGGTGAACGAGCAGTACTTC
>NA|TRBJ1-1|16|TRBD1|TRBV28
CASSSPGTGGHTEAFF
TGTGCCAGCAGTTCTCCGGGGACAGGGGGTCACACTGAAGCTTTCTTT
>many|TRBJ2-1|15|TRBD1|TRBV9
CASSAGLTGGNEQFF
TGTGCCAGCAGCGCAGGGTTAACAGGGGGAAATGAGCAGTTCTTC
>NA|TRBJ2-2|17|NA|TRBV12-3/TRBV12-4
CASTSVRRRGASGELFF
TGTGCCAGCACGTCCGTACGGAGGAGGGGAGCCTCCGGGGAGCTGTTTTTT
>few|TRBJ2-2|15|TRBD2|TRBV11-2
CASSRLAGETGELFF
TGTGCCAGCAGCAGACTAGCGGGAGAAACCGGGGAGCTGTTTTTT
>NA|TRBJ2-3|16|TRBD2|TRBV29-1
CSVEDRGRAITDTQYF
TGCAGCGTTGAAGATCGAGGGAGGGCAATAACAGATACGCAGTATTTT
>few|TRBJ2-5|17|TRBD2|TRBV7-2
CASSLAGGLIRQETQYF
TGTGCCAGCAGCTTAGCGGGAGGGCTGATTAGGCAAGAGACCCAGTACTTC
>many|TRBJ1-5|14|NA|TRBV20-1
CSARRLEGNQPQHF
TGCAGTGCTCGACGTCTGGAGGGCAATCAGCCCCAGCATTTT
>NA|TRBJ2-5|14|TRBD1|TRBV4-3
CASSQTGGQETQYF
TGCGCCAGCAGCCAAACAGGGGGTCAAGAGACCCAGTACTTC
>many|TRBJ2-7|16|NA|TRBV28
CASSPPPERRAYEQYF
TGTGCCAGCAGTCCCCCGCCGGAGAGGCGGGCCTACGAGCAGTACTTC
>many|TRBJ2-7|17|TRBD2|TRBV27
CASSLSRLAGASYEQYF
TGTGCCAGCAGTTTATCGCGGCTAGCGGGGGCCTCCTACGAGCAGTACTTC
>few|TRBJ2-7|14|NA|TRBV4-3
CASSQQGFGGEQYF
TGCGCCAGCAGCCAACAAGGGTTTGGTGGCGAGCAGTACTTC
>NA|TRBJ2-1|16|NA|TRBV3-1
CASSQDVLASSDEQFF
TGTGCCAGCAGCCAAGACGTACTAGCTTCTTCCGATGAGCAGTTCTTC
>few|TRBJ2-5|10|NA|TRBV29-1
CSAEERTQYF
TGCAGCGCAGAAGAAAGGACCCAGTACTTC
>few|TRBJ2-1|19|TRBD2|TRBV6-5
CASSYDAGGKRGGYNEQFF
TGTGCCAGCAGTTACGATGCGGGAGGGAAGAGGGGGGGTTACAATGAGCAGTTCTTC
>few|TRBJ2-7|17|TRBD2|TRBV29-1
CSVGDLRGLAGAYEQYF
TGCAGCGTTGGTGACTTGAGAGGACTAGCGGGAGCATACGAGCAGTACTTC
>few|TRBJ2-1|16|TRBD2|TRBV7-9
CASSVPIAGANNEQFF
TGTGCCAGCAGCGTCCCTATAGCGGGAGCCAACAATGAGCAGTTCTTC
>few|TRBJ2-7|15|NA|TRBV5-1
CASSLGRVTVNEQYF
TGCGCCAGCAGCTTAGGCAGGGTTACGGTGAACGAGCAGTACTTC
>few|TRBJ2-5|16|NA|TRBV14
CASSQRGGGGEETQYF
TGTGCCAGCAGCCAAAGAGGGGGGGGAGGAGAAGAGACCCAGTACTTC
>few|TRBJ2-7|15|TRBD2|TRBV20-1
CSAPRLAGDPWEQYF
TGCAGTGCTCCCCGATTAGCGGGAGATCCGTGGGAGCAGTACTTC
>few|TRBJ2-5|19|TRBD2|TRBV29-1
CSVEDQNKGLAGAGETQYF
TGCAGCGTTGAAGATCAGAACAAAGGACTAGCGGGAGCGGGGGAGACCCAGTACTTC
>NA|TRBJ2-7|15|NA|TRBV5-6
CASGVRAGFSYEQYF
TGTGCCAGCGGGGTTCGAGCAGGCTTCTCCTACGAGCAGTACTTC
>many|TRBJ2-5|14|NA|TRBV10-3
CAISLSSSQETQYF
TGTGCCATCAGCCTTTCTAGCTCTCAAGAGACCCAGTACTTC
>few|TRBJ2-4|14|TRBD1|TRBV4-3
CASSHGTGGNIQYF
TGCGCCAGCAGCCATGGGACAGGGGGGAACATTCAGTACTTC
>NA|TRBJ1-4|14|NA|TRBV10-3
CAISESGVAEKLFF
TGTGCCATCAGTGAGTCCGGGGTGGCAGAAAAACTGTTTTTT
>once|TRBJ1-2|14|NA|TRBV5-5
CASSLLPDLYGYTF
TGTGCCAGCAGCCTACTCCCAGACCTCTATGGCTACACCTTC